This TCR beta chain was recovered during a study of cytomegalovirus exposure and HLA in healthy donors. 60 Vbeta and 13 Jbeta primers were used in PCR. Clones were sequenced by immunoSEQ multiplex PCR, and TCRdb holds only the in-frame ones, with some missing. The table includes approximately 100,000 clones, almost 80% detected once. This CDR3 has 17 amino acids. Germline V CDR1 and CDR2: SGHRS, YFSETQ. Trimming took off 0 bases at V and 5 bases at J, with 20 bases between the two ends. This chain connects TRBV5-1 to TRBJ2-5; D is possibly TRBD2 (6 bases). The TCR originated in a man between 60 and 75 years old in good health and CMV-seropositive. The sequenced material came from PBMCs. The DNA of the CDR3 is TGCGCCAGCAGCTTGGCGGTAGCGGTTTCGTCGGGCGAGACCCAGTACTTC. This codes for CASSLAVAVSSGETQYF.